Below, 32 T cell receptor beta chains from the same sample are listed, as sequenced in a study of graft-versus-host responses after intestinal transplantation. Sequencing used immunoSEQ multiplex PCR; TCRdb keeps in-frame clones, though not all of them. Of about 88,000 clones in the sample, under 95% were seen once. These receptors' targets are unknown. Sequenced material: unstimulated CD4+ T cells sorted from spleen or lymph node cells, taken before transplant. These TCRs come from a human donor who was the organ donor for an intestinal transplant.

A remark on this clone: One end of the junction is discordant with germline, which a read error may explain. The chain uses TRBV28 and TRBJ2-1; D is possibly TRBD2 (5 bases). Germline CDR1 MDHEN, CDR2 SYDVKM. The CDR3 length is 14 residues. For the CDR3, the DNA is TGTGCCAGCAGTCTGCTGGACTCCAACAATGAGCAGTTCTTC. Encoded protein: CASSLLDSNNEQFF.

V is TRBV11-2 and J is TRBJ2-5, with a weak D call TRBD1 (6 bases). V dropped 5 bases and J dropped 4 bases, with 20 bases sitting between them. CDR1 is SGHAT, CDR2 FQNNGV, per germline. This CDR3 is 16 amino acids long. The CDR3 sequence is CASSQSRTTGTETQYF. Written as DNA, the CDR3 is TGTGCCAGCAGCCAGTCACGAACTACAGGGACAGAGACCCAGTACTTC.

This clone was detected a few times. This rearrangement joins TRBV4-1 to TRBJ1-2; D remains unclear. CDR1 is MGHRA, CDR2 YSYEKL, per germline. The CDR3 has 14 amino acids. V lost 5 bases and J 4 bases, leaving 14 bases between the germline ends. The CDR3 DNA is TGCGCCAGCAGCTCTCCCGGCCAGGTCTATGGCTACACCTTC. Translation: CASSSPGQVYGYTF.

The table lists this clone with a count of one. This chain joins TRBV5-1 and TRBJ1-1, with D perhaps TRBD1 (6 bases). V lost 4 bases to trimming and J lost 5 bases, with 15 bases between them. The CDR3 has 14 residues. CDR1 is SGHRS, CDR2 YFSETQ, per germline. CDR3 region: CASSSRGHSTEAFF. The CDR3 nucleotides are TGCGCCAGCAGCAGCCGGGGACACTCTACTGAAGCTTTCTTT.

The chain has TRBV30 and TRBJ2-7, with D perhaps TRBD2 (5 bases). The V gene's germline CDR1 is GTSNPN and CDR2 SVGIG (reference sequence). The CDR3 loop spans 15 amino acids. Trimming removed 0 bases at V and 4 bases at J, with 16 bases between. The CDR3 DNA sequence: TGTGCCTGGAGTGTACGAGGGTCCCGATCATACGAGCAGTACTTC. It codes for CAWSVRGSRSYEQYF.

Written as DNA, the CDR3 is TGTGCCAGTAGTCCCCGGACTAGCGGGAGGGCCCTCCCCGGGGAGCAGTACTTC. Protein product: CASSPRTSGRALPGEQYF. The chain uses TRBV19 and TRBJ2-7, with 15 bases aligning to TRBD2. The germline CDR1 and CDR2 sequences are LNHDA and SQIVND (reference sequence). V dropped 5 bases and J dropped 7; count of bases not matched to a gene: 15. This CDR3 comprises 18 residues.

V gene TRBV10-3 combines with J gene TRBJ2-5; TRBD2 matches 14 bases. The CDR3 consists of 14 residues. Looked up from germline, CDR1 is ENHRY and CDR2 is SYGVKD. The trim removed 5 bases at V and 5 bases at J, leaving 1 base unmatched. The CDR3 sequence: CAISWTSGGETQYF. The DNA of the CDR3 is TGTGCCATCAGTTGGACTAGCGGGGGGGAGACCCAGTACTTC.

This clone was seen a single time. The rearrangement links TRBV7-2 to TRBJ2-7; D is ambiguous. The V and J ends lost 3 bases and 4 bases respectively, with 7 bases between them. The V gene's germline CDR1 is SGHTA and CDR2 FQGNSA. This CDR3 comprises 12 residues. As DNA, the CDR3 is TGTGCCAGCAGCTTTCGTCCGTACGAGCAGTACTTC. Protein product: CASSFRPYEQYF. The full variable domain, with the rest looked up from reference TRBV7-2 and TRBJ2-7, is GAGVSQSPSNKVTEKGKDVELRCDPISGHTALYWYRQSLGQGLEFLIYFQGNSAPDKSGLPSDRFSAERTGGSVSTLTIQRTQQEDSAVYLCASSFRPYEQYFGPGTRLTVT.

The V and J genes are TRBV5-1 and TRBJ1-2, with D perhaps TRBD1 (6 bases). The CDR3 is made up of 15 amino acids. Germline lookup yields CDR1 SGHRS and CDR2 YFSETQ. V lost 4 bases to trimming and J lost 8 bases, with 21 bases between them. The CDR3 reads CASSQVPTGPRGYTF. CDR3 in DNA: TGCGCCAGCAGCCAAGTACCGACAGGCCCTAGGGGCTACACCTTC. Supplemented by reference TRBV5-1 and TRBJ1-2, the full variable domain reads KAGVTQTPRYLIKTRGQQVTLSCSPISGHRSVSWYQQTPGQGLQFLFEYFSETQRNKGNFPGRFSGRQFSNSRSEMNVSTLELGDSALYLCASSQVPTGPRGYTFGSGTRLTVV.

The chain is built from TRBV5-1 and TRBJ1-2, with D unresolved. Between the trimmed V and J ends, which lost 4 bases and 2 bases, there was a span of 9 bases. CDR3 length equals 13 residues. The V gene's germline CDR1 is SGHRS and CDR2 YFSETQ. The CDR3 DNA reads TGCGCCAGCAGCACGGCAGGAAACTATGGCTACACCTTC. It translates to CASSTAGNYGYTF. Based on the CDR3 plus reference TRBV5-1 and TRBJ1-2, the full variable domain is KAGVTQTPRYLIKTRGQQVTLSCSPISGHRSVSWYQQTPGQGLQFLFEYFSETQRNKGNFPGRFSGRQFSNSRSEMNVSTLELGDSALYLCASSTAGNYGYTFGSGTRLTVV.

V usage is TRBV10-3 and J usage is TRBJ2-3, with 10 bases lining up with TRBD1. The germline V gene encodes CDR1 ENHRY and CDR2 SYGVKD. J lost 1 base, V lost 6 bases, and 10 bases had no gene match. This CDR3 is 17 amino acids long. The CDR3 region is CAIRSSGTGARTDTQYF. The CDR3 DNA reads TGTGCCATCAGATCCTCCGGGACAGGGGCCCGCACAGATACGCAGTATTTT.

Written as DNA, the CDR3 is TGTGCCAGCAGCTTATGGACTACCTACAATGAGCAGTTCTTC. Translating it yields CASSLWTTYNEQFF. The chain is built from TRBV11-2 and TRBJ2-1; TRBD2 might be the D (6 bases). The length of the CDR3 is 14 residues. V lost 2 bases and J lost 2, with 7 bases in between. The germline V gene has CDR1 SGHAT and CDR2 FQNNGV.

The V and J genes are TRBV6-5 and TRBJ2-7, with a tentative D call TRBD2 (5 bases). The germline V gene has CDR1 MNHEY and CDR2 SVGAGI. The CDR3 covers 15 residues. The V end was cut by 6 bases, the J end by 2 bases, with 17 bases between. The CDR3 reads CASRLEGFGTYEQYF. CDR3 coding DNA: TGTGCCAGCAGGCTCGAGGGTTTTGGGACCTACGAGCAGTACTTC.

The V and J genes are TRBV6-5 and TRBJ2-1, with 7 positions matching TRBD1. V was pared by 6 bases and J by 8 bases, with 10 bases of the junction left unmatched. This CDR3 has 14 residues. CDR1 and CDR2 from the germline V gene are MNHEY and SVGAGI. In DNA form, the CDR3 reads TGTGCCAGCAGCCGTAGACAGGGTTTCGATGAGCAGTTCTTC. This gives the protein CASSRRQGFDEQFF.

This chain uses TRBV6-5 with TRBJ1-2; perhaps TRBD1 as D (6 bases). The length of the CDR3 is 14 residues. CDR1 is MNHEY, CDR2 SVGAGI, per germline. The V end lost 5 bases, the J end lost 4 bases, and 14 bases lay between the germline ends. CDR3 loop: CASSEQGLFYGYTF. As DNA, the CDR3 is TGTGCCAGCAGTGAACAGGGCTTGTTCTATGGCTACACCTTC.

Only one count was recorded for this clone. This chain joins TRBV5-1 and TRBJ1-4; D unresolved. The CDR3 sequence is 13 residues long. V shed 4 bases and J shed 5 bases, with 9 bases lying between them. Germline CDR1 reads SGHRS; CDR2 reads YFSETQ. CDR3 loop: CASSRVPNEKLFF. The CDR3 bases are TGCGCCAGCAGCCGGGTACCGAATGAAAAACTGTTTTTT.

V usage is TRBV11-2 and J usage is TRBJ2-2; TRBD2 matches 11 bases. CDR1 is SGHAT, CDR2 FQNNGV, per germline. With V trimmed by 3 bases and J by 2 bases, 11 bases remained unmatched. The CDR3 loop spans 19 amino acids. This CDR3 reads CASSFTLLAGALNTGELFF. DNA of the CDR3: TGTGCCAGCAGCTTCACCCTACTAGCGGGGGCCCTAAACACCGGGGAGCTGTTTTTT.

The chain is built from TRBV19 and TRBJ1-3; 7 positions match TRBD1. This CDR3 comprises 14 residues. In germline, CDR1 is LNHDA, CDR2 SQIVND (reference sequence). Trimming removed 5 bases from V and 4 bases from J; junction bases left unmatched: 5. In DNA form, the CDR3 reads TGTGCCAGTAGTCAGGGGGGTTACGGAAACACCATATATTTT. It codes for CASSQGGYGNTIYF. The whole variable domain, filled in from reference TRBV19 and TRBJ1-3, reads DGGITQSPKYLFRKEGQNVTLSCEQNLNHDAMYWYRQDPGQGLRLIYYSQIVNDFQKGDIAEGYSVSREKKESFPLTVTSAQKNPTAFYLCASSQGGYGNTIYFGEGSWLTVV.

V usage is TRBV28 and J usage is TRBJ1-5, with 7 bases lining up with TRBD1. Germline CDR1 reads MDHEN; CDR2 reads SYDVKM. This CDR3 has 14 residues. V lost 5 bases, J lost 3 bases, and 4 bases stayed unmatched. The CDR3 spells CASSDRADNQPQHF. The CDR3 DNA follows: TGTGCCAGCAGTGACAGGGCGGACAATCAGCCCCAGCATTTT.

This chain joins TRBV6-1 and TRBJ1-4; a possible D gene is TRBD1 (6 bases). CDR1 is MNHNS, CDR2 SASEGT, per germline. The CDR3 extends over 15 amino acids. Trimming pared 3 bases from V and 2 bases from J, leaving 10 bases between. CDR3 DNA: TGTGCCAGCAGTGATCGGGGGGCGACTAATGAAAAACTGTTTTTT. Amino acids: CASSDRGATNEKLFF.

This rearrangement joins TRBV30 to TRBJ2-3; TRBD2 agrees at 7 bases. The V gene's germline CDR1 is GTSNPN and CDR2 SVGIG (reference sequence). The CDR3 runs to 14 residues. V was pared by 3 bases and J by 2 bases, with 5 bases of the junction left unmatched. The CDR3 is CAWRPGGYTDTQYF. CDR3 DNA: TGTGCCTGGAGGCCCGGGGGGTACACAGATACGCAGTATTTT.

The chain has TRBV5-1 and TRBJ2-3; D is possibly TRBD2 (5 bases). From germline, CDR1 is SGHRS and CDR2 YFSETQ. V lost 6 bases, J lost 0 bases, and 20 bases lay in between. There are 17 residues in the CDR3. The CDR3 DNA reads as TGCGCCAGCACCAAAGCTATTTCGGGGATTAGCACAGATACGCAGTATTTT. Translation gives CASTKAISGISTDTQYF.

This clone showed up just once. The chain is built from TRBV7-9 and TRBJ1-4; 9 positions agree with TRBD1. J gave up 6 bases and V 1 base, and 0 bases lay outside the gene matches. CDR1 and CDR2 from the germline V gene are SEHNR and FQNEAQ (reference sequence). The CDR3 loop spans 14 amino acids. CDR3 nucleotides: TGTGCCAGCAGCTTAGGGACAGGGGATGAAAAACTGTTTTTT. Its protein product is CASSLGTGDEKLFF.

The gene calls are TRBV29-1 and TRBJ2-1; TRBD1 agrees at 9 bases. In germline, CDR1 is SQVTM, CDR2 ANQGSEA. The CDR3 is 15 residues long. V gave up 4 bases and J gave up 3 bases; unmatched junction bases: 7. CDR3: CSVAPTGQGYNEQFF. DNA for the CDR3: TGCAGCGTTGCACCTACGGGACAGGGCTACAATGAGCAGTTCTTC.

CDR3 nucleotide sequence: TGTGCCACTGCGGTCTTCCGTTGCAACCTGGCCACTGAAGCTTTCTTT. Translating gives CATAVFRCNLATEAFF. This chain uses TRBV21-1 with TRBJ1-1. TRBV21-1 is described as a pseudogene. The CDR3 totals 16 residues.

This clone was observed a single time. This chain uses TRBV5-1 with TRBJ1-2; D is possibly TRBD1 (5 bases). There are 15 residues in the CDR3. Germline CDR1 is SGHRS and CDR2 is YFSETQ. Trimming removed 2 bases from V and 4 bases from J, with 15 bases in between. The CDR3 coding sequence is TGCGCCAGCAGCTTCTCGGGCAGGGTAATCTATGGCTACACCTTC. Its translation: CASSFSGRVIYGYTF.

The rearrangement links TRBV19 to TRBJ2-5; 8 nucleotides agree with TRBD1. The germline V gene has CDR1 LNHDA and CDR2 SQIVND (reference sequence). The CDR3 loop spans 13 amino acids. Unmatched junction bases numbered 1, after V lost 4 bases and J lost 3 bases. The CDR3 DNA follows: TGTGCCAGTAGTAAGGACAGGGAAGAGACCCAGTACTTC. Amino acid sequence: CASSKDREETQYF.

The rearrangement uses TRBV7-6 and TRBJ2-7; TRBD2 matches 11 bases. Germline loops: CDR1 SGHVS, CDR2 FNYEAQ. The junction had 16 bases not matched to a gene; V was cut back by 2 bases and J by 7 bases. This CDR3 contains 18 residues. Here the CDR3 reads CASSLFLHELAGAGEQYF. CDR3 DNA: TGTGCCAGCAGCTTATTTCTCCATGAACTAGCGGGAGCGGGGGAGCAGTACTTC. Using reference TRBV7-6 and TRBJ2-7 for the parts outside the CDR3, the full variable domain is GAGVSQSPRYKVTKRGQDVALRCDPISGHVSLYWYRQALGQGPEFLTYFNYEAQQDKSGLPNDRFSAERPEGSISTLTIQRTEQRDSAMYRCASSLFLHELAGAGEQYFGPGTRLTVT.

This chain joins TRBV6-1 and TRBJ1-5; no firm D call. Looked up from germline, CDR1 is MNHNS and CDR2 is SASEGT. The CDR3 has 14 amino acids. Deletions cut 7 bases from V and 0 bases from J, with 10 bases between. CDR3 nucleotides: TGTGCCAGCACCACCCAGATTAGCAATCAGCCCCAGCATTTT. Its translation is CASTTQISNQPQHF.

The gene calls are TRBV2 and TRBJ2-5; 9 nucleotides align to TRBD1. Germline V gene sequence: CDR1 SNHLY, CDR2 FYNNEI. CDR3 length: 14 amino acids. V lost 7 bases and J lost 2; bases outside the gene matches: 5. CDR3 DNA: TGTGCCAGCACTAGGGACAGGGTTCAAGAGACCCAGTACTTC. It translates to CASTRDRVQETQYF.

The chain employs TRBV12-5 and TRBJ1-5; D is unresolved. This CDR3 contains 16 residues. Germline-derived CDR1 and CDR2 are LGHNT and FRNRAP. Between the trimmed V and J ends, which lost 6 bases and 0 bases, there was a span of 15 bases. CDR3 region: CASGPDHTNSNQPQHF. The CDR3 DNA is TGTGCTAGTGGACCCGATCACACGAATAGCAATCAGCCCCAGCATTTT.

The chain couples TRBV19 to TRBJ2-6; 12 bases agree with TRBD2. After removal of 4 bases from V and 2 bases from J, the junction contained 6 bases not matched to a gene. The CDR3 runs 18 residues. Germline V gene lookup returns CDR1 LNHDA and CDR2 SQIVND (reference sequence). The CDR3 DNA reads as TGTGCCAGTAGTACCCGACTAGCGGGAGTAGCTGGGGCCAACGTCCTGACTTTC. Translated: CASSTRLAGVAGANVLTF.